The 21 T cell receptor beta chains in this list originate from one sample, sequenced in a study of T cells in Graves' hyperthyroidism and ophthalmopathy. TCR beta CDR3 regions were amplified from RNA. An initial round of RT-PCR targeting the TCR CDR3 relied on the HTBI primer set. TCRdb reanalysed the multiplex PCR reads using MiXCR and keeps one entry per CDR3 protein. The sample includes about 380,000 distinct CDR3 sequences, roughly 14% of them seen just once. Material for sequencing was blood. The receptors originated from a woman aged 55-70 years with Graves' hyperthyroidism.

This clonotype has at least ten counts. The CDR3 nucleotides are TGTGCCAGCAGTTTACGGGTTCACGGCTACACCTTC. As protein: CASSLRVHGYTF. The chain recombines TRBV12-3 or TRBV12-4 with TRBJ1-2; D is unclear. This CDR3 comprises 12 residues. Trimming shortened V by 2 bases and J by 8 bases, and 9 bases separated the two germline ends.

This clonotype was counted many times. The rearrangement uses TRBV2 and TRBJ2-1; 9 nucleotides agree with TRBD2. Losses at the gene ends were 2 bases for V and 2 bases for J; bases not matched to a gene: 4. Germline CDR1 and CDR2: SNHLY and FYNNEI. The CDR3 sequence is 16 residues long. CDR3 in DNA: TGTGCCAGCAGTGAAACGACTAGCGGAGCCTACAATGAGCAGTTCTTC. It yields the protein CASSETTSGAYNEQFF.

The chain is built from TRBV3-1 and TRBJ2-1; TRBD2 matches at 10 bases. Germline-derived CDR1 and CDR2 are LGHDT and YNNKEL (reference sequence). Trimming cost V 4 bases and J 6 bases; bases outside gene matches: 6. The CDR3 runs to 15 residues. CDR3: CASSLGLAVRNEQFF. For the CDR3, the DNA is TGTGCCAGCAGCCTCGGACTAGCGGTACGCAATGAGCAGTTCTTC.

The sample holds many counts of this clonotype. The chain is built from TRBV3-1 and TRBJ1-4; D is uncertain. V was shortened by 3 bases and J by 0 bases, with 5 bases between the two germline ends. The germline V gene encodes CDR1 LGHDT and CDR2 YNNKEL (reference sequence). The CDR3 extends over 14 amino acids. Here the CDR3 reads CASSHPSTNEKLFF. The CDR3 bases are TGTGCCAGCAGCCACCCCTCAACTAATGAAAAACTGTTTTTT.

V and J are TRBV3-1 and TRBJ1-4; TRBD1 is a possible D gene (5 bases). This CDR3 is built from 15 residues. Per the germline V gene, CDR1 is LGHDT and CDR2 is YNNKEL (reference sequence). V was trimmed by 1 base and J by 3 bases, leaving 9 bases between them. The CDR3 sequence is CASSQGRESNEKLFF. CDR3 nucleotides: TGTGCCAGCAGCCAAGGCAGGGAGTCTAATGAAAAACTGTTTTTT.

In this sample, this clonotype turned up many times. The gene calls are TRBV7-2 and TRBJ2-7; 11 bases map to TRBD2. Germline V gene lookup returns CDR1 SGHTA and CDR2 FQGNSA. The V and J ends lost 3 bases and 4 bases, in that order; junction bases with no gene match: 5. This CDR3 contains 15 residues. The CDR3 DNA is TGTGCCAGCAGCTTGGCGGGACTAGCGGCATACGAGCAGTACTTC. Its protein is CASSLAGLAAYEQYF.

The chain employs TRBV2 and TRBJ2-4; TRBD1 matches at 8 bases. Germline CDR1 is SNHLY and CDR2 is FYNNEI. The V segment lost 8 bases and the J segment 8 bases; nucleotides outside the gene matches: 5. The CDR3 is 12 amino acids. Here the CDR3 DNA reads TGTGCCAGCGACGGACAGGGCGACATTCAGTACTTC. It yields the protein CASDGQGDIQYF.

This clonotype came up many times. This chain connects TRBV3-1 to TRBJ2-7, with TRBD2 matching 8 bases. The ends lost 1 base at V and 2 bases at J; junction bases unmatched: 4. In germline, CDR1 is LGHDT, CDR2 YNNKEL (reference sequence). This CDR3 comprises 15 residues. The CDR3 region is CASSQGAGGTYEQYF. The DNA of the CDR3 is TGTGCCAGCAGCCAAGGTGCGGGAGGAACCTACGAGCAGTACTTC.

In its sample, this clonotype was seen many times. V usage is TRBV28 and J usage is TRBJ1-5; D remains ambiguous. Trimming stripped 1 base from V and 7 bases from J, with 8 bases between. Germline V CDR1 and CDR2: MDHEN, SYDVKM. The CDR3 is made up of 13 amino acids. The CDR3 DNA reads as TGTGCCAGCAGTTTATTGAGTACCCAGCCCCAGCATTTT. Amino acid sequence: CASSLLSTQPQHF.

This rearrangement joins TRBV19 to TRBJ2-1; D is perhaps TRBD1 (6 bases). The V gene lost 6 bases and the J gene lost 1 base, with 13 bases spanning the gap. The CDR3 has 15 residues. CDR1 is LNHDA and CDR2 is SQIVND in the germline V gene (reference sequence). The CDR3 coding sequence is TGTGCCAGTAGCCCAAGGGACAAATCCTACAATGAGCAGTTCTTC. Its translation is CASSPRDKSYNEQFF.

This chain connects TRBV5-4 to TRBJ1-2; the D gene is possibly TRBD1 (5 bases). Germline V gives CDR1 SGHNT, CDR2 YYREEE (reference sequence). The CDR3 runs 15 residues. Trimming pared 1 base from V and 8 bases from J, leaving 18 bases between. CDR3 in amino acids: CASSLSGTSGNGYTF. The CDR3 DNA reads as TGTGCCAGCAGCTTGTCGGGGACGTCAGGGAACGGCTACACCTTC.

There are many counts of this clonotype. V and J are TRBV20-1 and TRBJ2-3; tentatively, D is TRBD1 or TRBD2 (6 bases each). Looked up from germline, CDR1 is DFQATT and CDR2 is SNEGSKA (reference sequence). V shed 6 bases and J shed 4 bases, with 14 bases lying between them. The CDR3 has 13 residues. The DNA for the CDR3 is TGCAGTGCGCCTTTTGGGGGGCCAGATACGCAGTATTTT. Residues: CSAPFGGPDTQYF.

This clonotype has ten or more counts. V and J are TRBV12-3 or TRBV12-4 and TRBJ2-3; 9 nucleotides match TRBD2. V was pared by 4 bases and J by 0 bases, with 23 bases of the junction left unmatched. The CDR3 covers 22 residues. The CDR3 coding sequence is TGTGCCAGCAGTTGGGGCAGATTCGGGTTAGCGGGAGTGGTAGGTAGCACAGATACGCAGTATTTT. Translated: CASSWGRFGLAGVVGSTDTQYF.

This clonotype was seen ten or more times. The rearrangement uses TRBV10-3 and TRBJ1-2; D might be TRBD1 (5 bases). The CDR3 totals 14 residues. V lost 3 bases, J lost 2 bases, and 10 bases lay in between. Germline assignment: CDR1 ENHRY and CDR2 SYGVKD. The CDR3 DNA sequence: TGTGCCATCAGTGACCCGACAGTAAACTATGGCTACACCTTC. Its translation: CAISDPTVNYGYTF.

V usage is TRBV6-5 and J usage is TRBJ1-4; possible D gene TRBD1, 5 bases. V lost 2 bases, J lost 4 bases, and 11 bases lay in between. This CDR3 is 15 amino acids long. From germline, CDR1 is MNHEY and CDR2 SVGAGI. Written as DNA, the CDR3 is TGTGCCAGCAGTTACCTGGGGCAGATTAATGAAAAACTGTTTTTT. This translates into CASSYLGQINEKLFF.

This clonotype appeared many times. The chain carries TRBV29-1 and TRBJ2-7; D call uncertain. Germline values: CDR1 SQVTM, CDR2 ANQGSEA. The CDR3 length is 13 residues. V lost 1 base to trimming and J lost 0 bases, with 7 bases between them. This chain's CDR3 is CSVEGTASYEQYF. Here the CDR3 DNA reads TGCAGCGTTGAAGGCACGGCCTCCTACGAGCAGTACTTC.

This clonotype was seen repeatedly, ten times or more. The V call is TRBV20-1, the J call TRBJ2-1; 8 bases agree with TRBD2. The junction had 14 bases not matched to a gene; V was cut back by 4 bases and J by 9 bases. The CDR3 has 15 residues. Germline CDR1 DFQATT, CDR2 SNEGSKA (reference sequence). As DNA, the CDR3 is TGCAGTGCTACTCATGTCCCGGGAGGGCCAGGTGAGCAGTTCTTC. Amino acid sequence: CSATHVPGGPGEQFF.

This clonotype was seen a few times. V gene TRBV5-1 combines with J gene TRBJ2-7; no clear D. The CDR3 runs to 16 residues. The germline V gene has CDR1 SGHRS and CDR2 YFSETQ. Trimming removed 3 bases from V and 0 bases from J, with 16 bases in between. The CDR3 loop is CASSSGWQVRSYEQYF. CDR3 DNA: TGCGCCAGCAGCTCGGGCTGGCAGGTTCGCTCCTACGAGCAGTACTTC.

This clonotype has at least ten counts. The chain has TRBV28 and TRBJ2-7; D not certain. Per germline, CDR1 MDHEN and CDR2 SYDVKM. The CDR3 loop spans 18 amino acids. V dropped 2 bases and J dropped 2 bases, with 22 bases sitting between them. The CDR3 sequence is CASSLPLRPKDGTYEQYF. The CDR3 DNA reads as TGTGCCAGCAGTTTACCTCTGCGGCCGAAGGACGGAACCTACGAGCAGTACTTC. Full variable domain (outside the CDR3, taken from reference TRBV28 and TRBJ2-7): DVKVTQSSRYLVKRTGEKVFLECVQDMDHENMFWYRQDPGLGLRLIYFSYDVKMKEKGDIPEGYSVSREKKERFSLILESASTNQTSMYLCASSLPLRPKDGTYEQYFGPGTRLTVT.

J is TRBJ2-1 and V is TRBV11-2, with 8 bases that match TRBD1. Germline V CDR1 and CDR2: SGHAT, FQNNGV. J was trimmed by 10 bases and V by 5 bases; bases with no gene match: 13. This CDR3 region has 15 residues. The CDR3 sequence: CASSPYPRTGPEQFF. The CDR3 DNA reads TGTGCCAGCAGCCCCTACCCACGGACAGGGCCAGAGCAGTTCTTC.

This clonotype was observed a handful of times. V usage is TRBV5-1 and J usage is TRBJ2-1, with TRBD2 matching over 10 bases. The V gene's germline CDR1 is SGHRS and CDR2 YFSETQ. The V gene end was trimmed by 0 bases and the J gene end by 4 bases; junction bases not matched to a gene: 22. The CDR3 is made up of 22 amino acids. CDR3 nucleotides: TGCGCCAGCAGCTTGGCCAGGAGTTGGGCGCCTAGCGGGAGTGATTTATACAATGAGCAGTTCTTC. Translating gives CASSLARSWAPSGSDLYNEQFF.